The 8 T cell receptor beta chains in this list originate from one sample, sequenced in a study of CD8+ T cells in alopecia areata (dated by TCRdb to about 2018). Library method: the immunoSEQ multiplex PCR assay. RNA was extracted from all samples and reverse transcribed into cDNA as template for TCR sequencing. The table comes from immuneACCESS by way of TCRdb, which keeps in-frame sequences with V and J called. Part of the clones is missing from these tables; in studies checked, under half for an unresolved V gene and the rest for unknown reasons. The sample includes around 120,000 clones, with roughly 60% observed a single time. The ten largest clones capture nearly 30% of the sample. Interpreted using the paper, the time point label stands for: 4 weeks on oral tofacitinib. Explained via the paper, the treatment or condition label denotes: oral pan-JAK inhibitor, 5-10 mg twice daily. The specimen comprised CD8+ T cells sorted from blood, sampled at week 4, from a patient treated with tofacitinib. The receptors come from a human donor with alopecia areata.

The table lists this clone with a few counts. The J gene is TRBJ2-1, the V gene TRBV29-1; no reliable D call. This CDR3 has 13 residues. Per germline, CDR1 SQVTM and CDR2 ANQGSEA. The V end lost 0 bases, the J end lost 8 bases, and 11 bases lay between the germline ends. CDR3 region: CSVEDLLNYEQFF. DNA for the CDR3: TGCAGCGTTGAAGATCTTCTTAACTATGAGCAGTTCTTC.

The rearrangement links TRBV10-3 to TRBJ2-2, with a tentative D call TRBD1 (6 bases). The germline gives CDR1 ENHRY, CDR2 SYGVKD. The CDR3 covers 17 residues. Trimming removed 11 bases at V and 1 base at J, with 23 bases between. This chain's CDR3 is CASSPPVQGMNTGELFF. The CDR3 bases are TGTGCCTCCAGCCCTCCGGTTCAGGGGATGAACACCGGGGAGCTGTTTTTT.

The chain links TRBV30 to TRBJ2-5; 12 bases align to TRBD2. This CDR3 has 14 residues. Unmatched junction bases numbered 6, after V lost 5 bases and J lost 5 bases. Germline assignment: CDR1 GTSNPN and CDR2 SVGIG (reference sequence). The CDR3 DNA reads as TGTGCCTGGGACACTAGCGGGGGGCGGGAGACCCAGTACTTC. Encoded protein: CAWDTSGGRETQYF.

The chain joins TRBV30 to TRBJ2-1, with D tentatively TRBD2 (5 bases). From germline, CDR1 is GTSNPN and CDR2 SVGIG (reference sequence). Trimming removed 3 bases from V and 0 bases from J, with 12 bases in between. The CDR3 is made up of 15 amino acids. CDR3 amino acids: CAWRWTASSYNEQFF. The CDR3 DNA sequence: TGTGCCTGGAGATGGACTGCGAGCTCCTACAATGAGCAGTTCTTC.

This rearrangement joins TRBV15 to TRBJ1-4; TRBD1 aligns across 8 bases. Trimming took 0 bases from V and 14 from J; bases not matched to a gene: 8. This CDR3 has 14 residues. From germline, CDR1 is LNHNV and CDR2 YYDKDF (reference sequence). CDR3 coding DNA: TGTGCCACCAGCAGAGATTCCGACAGGGGCGGGCTGTTTTTT. Residues: CATSRDSDRGGLFF.

The chain combines TRBV27 with TRBJ2-5; 11 bases agree with TRBD2. Germline V gene lookup returns CDR1 MNHEY and CDR2 SMNVEV (reference sequence). The CDR3 extends over 16 amino acids. V gave up 6 bases and J gave up 4 bases; unmatched junction bases: 10. The CDR3 nucleotides are TGTGCCAGCAGCCTAGTCCTAGCGGGGGGCCTAGAGACCCAGTACTTC. Protein: CASSLVLAGGLETQYF.

The chain couples TRBV7-2 to TRBJ2-5, with 9 bases matching TRBD1. The length of the CDR3 is 14 residues. Per the germline V gene, CDR1 is SGHTA and CDR2 is FQGNSA. The V segment lost 1 base and the J segment 11 bases; nucleotides outside the gene matches: 8. For the CDR3, the DNA is TGTGCCAGCAGCTTAGAACAGGGGGCGCTGGAGCAGTACTTC. Translated: CASSLEQGALEQYF.

This clone was seen a few times. The chain links TRBV15 to TRBJ2-1; 10 nucleotides align to TRBD2. Germline V CDR1 and CDR2: LNHNV, YYDKDF (reference sequence). V was clipped by 6 bases and J by 7 bases; unmatched bases: 6. This CDR3 comprises 14 residues. The CDR3 region is CATSAGLASNEQFF. CDR3 coding DNA: TGTGCCACCAGTGCGGGACTAGCGTCAAATGAGCAGTTCTTC.